These 30 T cell receptor beta chains were sequenced from one sample in a study of regulatory T cells in long-lasting Graves disease. The time point denotes: newly diagnosed GD, antithyroid drugs for less than 3 months. PBMC-derived RNA was used for the TCR library. Libraries of TCR beta came from iRepertoire HTBI primers plus Arm-PCR of CDR3 regions. TCRdb independently ran MiXCR on the multiplex PCR reads; one entry per CDR3 protein. Found here are 400,000 to 500,000 distinct CDR3 sequences, 12% to 15% of them singletons; the top ten hold around a sixth. The sample also formed part of further work on T cells in Graves' hyperthyroidism and ophthalmopathy.

Sequences were derived from peripheral blood mononuclear cells (PBMCs), sampled at new diagnosis, from a patient treated with antithyroid drugs. The receptors were gathered from a woman between 50 and 59 years old with Graves disease.

Of note for this clonotype: This may come from a read error, since a much larger clone is one base off. The chain links TRBV5-8 to TRBJ1-1; the D gene is possibly TRBD1 (5 bases). CDR1 SGHTS and CDR2 YDEGEE come from the germline V gene. V lost 4 bases and J 2 bases, leaving 15 bases between the germline ends. The CDR3 extends over 15 amino acids. CDR3 DNA sequence: TGTGCCAGCAGCCACTCGGGGGGGGTCAACACTGAAGCTTTCTTT. Translated: CASSHSGGVNTEAFF.

This clonotype has at least ten counts. This rearrangement joins TRBV12-3 or TRBV12-4 to TRBJ2-3; D call uncertain. V was pared by 3 bases and J by 0 bases, with 13 bases between. The CDR3 spans 16 residues. The CDR3: CASSFLVEPSTDTQYF. CDR3 nucleotides: TGTGCCAGCAGTTTTCTAGTGGAGCCGAGCACAGATACGCAGTATTTT.

Ten or more counts support this clonotype. V gene TRBV6-5 combines with J gene TRBJ1-2; unclear D gene. CDR3 length: 13 amino acids. CDR1 MNHEY and CDR2 SVGAGI come from the germline V gene. V was pared by 0 bases and J by 6 bases, with 8 bases between. The CDR3 protein is CASSYSRWNGYTF. CDR3 sequence (DNA): TGTGCCAGCAGTTACTCGAGATGGAATGGCTACACCTTC.

Notes on this clonotype: A clone one base away is much larger, so this may be a read error. The chain links TRBV2 to TRBJ2-2, with 9 bases matching TRBD1. Germline V gene lookup returns CDR1 SNHLY and CDR2 FYNNEI. This CDR3 has 15 residues. The CDR3 here is CASSGDRVGTGEPFF. Written as DNA, the CDR3 is TGTGCCAGCAGCGGGGACAGGGTGGGCACCGGGGAGCCGTTTTTT.

In its sample, this clonotype was seen many times. The chain is built from TRBV6-2 or TRBV6-3 and TRBJ2-1; D call uncertain. The V end was cut by 0 bases, the J end by 7 bases, with 16 bases between. Germline V lookup: CDR1 MNHEY, CDR2 SVGEGT. The CDR3 length is 16 residues. The CDR3 region is CASSYSRGPSMNEQFF. CDR3 bases: TGTGCCAGCAGTTACTCACGCGGCCCTTCGATGAATGAGCAGTTCTTC.

This clonotype was counted at least ten times. The CDR3, as DNA: TGTGCCAGCAGTCGCCTAGGAGGGGGGCAGGGTGAGCAGTTCTTC. Its translation: CASSRLGGGQGEQFF. V is TRBV3-1 and J is TRBJ2-1; either TRBD1 or TRBD2 may fit D (6 bases each). CDR3 size: 15 residues. Per the germline V gene, CDR1 is LGHDT and CDR2 is YNNKEL (reference sequence). Trimming took off 6 bases at V and 9 bases at J, with 21 bases between the two ends.

This clonotype came up a few times. The CDR3 is CASSPTSPYSDEQFF. CDR3 coding DNA: TGTGCCAGCAGTCCCACTAGTCCATACTCGGATGAGCAGTTCTTC. The chain has TRBV2 and TRBJ2-1, with D possibly being TRBD2 (5 bases). CDR1 and CDR2 (germline): SNHLY, FYNNEI. There are 15 residues in the CDR3. V was trimmed by 5 bases and J by 8 bases, leaving 19 bases between them.

The chain joins TRBV3-1 to TRBJ2-1; D not resolved. This CDR3 has 15 residues. Trimming cost V 4 bases and J 3 bases, with 13 bases left between them. Germline assignment: CDR1 LGHDT and CDR2 YNNKEL (reference sequence). For the CDR3, the DNA is TGTGCCAGCAGCCGAATAATTGGAAGCTACAATGAGCAGTTCTTC. It specifies CASSRIIGSYNEQFF.

This clonotype was counted ten times or more. The DNA of the CDR3 is TGCAGTGCTAGAATCCGGCGGGAGGGCCTCGCAGATACGCAGTATTTT. This sequence encodes CSARIRREGLADTQYF. V gene TRBV20-1 combines with J gene TRBJ2-3, with 9 bases that match TRBD2. In germline, CDR1 is DFQATT, CDR2 SNEGSKA (reference sequence). V was pared by 2 bases and J by 4 bases, with 10 bases of the junction left unmatched. The CDR3 runs to 16 residues.

Note on this clonotype: The conserved phenylalanine or tryptophan is not found at the CDR3 terminus, so this likely reflects a read error. V gene TRBV28 combines with J gene TRBJ2-1; no definite D call. The CDR3 loop spans 17 amino acids. The germline gives CDR1 MDHEN, CDR2 SYDVKM. Trimming shortened V by 5 bases and J by 3 bases, and 20 bases separated the two germline ends. CDR3 residues: CASSLYRPIFRYNEQFS. CDR3 in DNA: TGTGCCAGCAGTCTCTACCGGCCCATATTTCGCTACAATGAGCAGTTCTCC.

This clonotype was seen repeatedly, ten times or more. The CDR3 here is CASSSTSSRYEQYF. The CDR3, as DNA: TGTGCCAGCAGTTCGACAAGCTCTAGATACGAGCAGTACTTC. V gene TRBV12-3 or TRBV12-4 combines with J gene TRBJ2-7; no clear D. V was cut by 4 bases and J by 4 bases, with 14 bases left in between. This CDR3 spans 14 amino acids.

Only a few counts were recorded for this clonotype. This CDR3 fails to terminate in the conserved phenylalanine or tryptophan, so it likely reflects a read error. The chain links TRBV5-1 to TRBJ1-2; D possibly corresponds to TRBD1 (6 bases). The CDR3 totals 17 residues. Between the trimmed V and J ends, which lost 0 bases and 4 bases, there was a span of 19 bases. CDR1 is SGHRS and CDR2 is YFSETQ in the germline V gene. CDR3 bases: TGCGCCAGCAGCTTGGCCATTGGGAGGGACATGATCTATGGCTACACCCTC. It yields the protein CASSLAIGRDMIYGYTL.

This clonotype was counted ten times or more. J is TRBJ2-7 and V is TRBV28; TRBD1 or TRBD2 may be the D gene (5 bases each). V lost 2 bases and J 2 bases, leaving 10 bases between the germline ends. CDR3 length: 14 amino acids. Per germline, CDR1 MDHEN and CDR2 SYDVKM. CDR3 in DNA: TGTGCCAGCAGTTTAGTCCAGGGAGCCTACGAGCAGTACTTC. Amino acid sequence: CASSLVQGAYEQYF.

This clonotype has ten or more counts. The CDR3 loop reads CASSSPGGGRASSYEQYF. The DNA for the CDR3 is TGTGCCAGCAGTTCCCCCGGGGGCGGGAGGGCCAGCTCCTACGAGCAGTACTTC. The chain recombines TRBV28 with TRBJ2-7; TRBD2 agrees at 9 bases. This CDR3 spans 18 amino acids. Trimming took 4 bases from V and 0 from J; bases not matched to a gene: 13. CDR1 and CDR2 (germline): MDHEN, SYDVKM.

This clonotype was observed at least ten times. The V call is TRBV6-5, the J call TRBJ2-7; TRBD2 agrees at 7 bases. The CDR3 has 16 amino acids. The V segment lost 0 bases and the J segment 10 bases; nucleotides outside the gene matches: 15. Germline CDR1 is MNHEY and CDR2 is SVGAGI. The CDR3 spells CASSYSIVGLEKVQYF. The CDR3 DNA sequence: TGTGCCAGCAGTTACTCGATTGTAGGACTAGAAAAAGTTCAGTACTTC.

V usage is TRBV2 and J usage is TRBJ2-7, with 8 bases fitting TRBD2. The CDR3 runs to 17 residues. CDR1 and CDR2 (germline): SNHLY, FYNNEI. With 4 bases clipped from V and 0 bases from J, the junction kept 11 bases outside the gene matches. CDR3: CASSGPTGGRSSYEQYF. CDR3 coding DNA: TGTGCCAGCAGTGGCCCCACTGGCGGGAGGTCCTCCTACGAGCAGTACTTC.

This clonotype was detected a few times. The chain is built from TRBV2 and TRBJ1-5; D perhaps matches TRBD1 (5 bases). The CDR3 is 15 amino acids. With 7 bases removed from V and 5 bases from J, the gap between germline ends came to 18 bases. Per germline, CDR1 SNHLY and CDR2 FYNNEI. The CDR3 region has the DNA TGTGCCAGCACCCAGGGCAGGGCTGGCGATCAGCCCCAGCATTTT. Its protein product is CASTQGRAGDQPQHF.

This clonotype occurred many times. The chain has TRBV12-3 or TRBV12-4 and TRBJ1-2, with D perhaps matching TRBD1 (5 bases). This CDR3 region has 12 residues. Trimming stripped 7 bases from V and 8 bases from J, with 14 bases between. In nucleotides, the CDR3 is TGTGCCAGCATGGGGCAGGAGGGGGGCTACACCTTC. It encodes CASMGQEGGYTF.

This clonotype was recorded a few times. The chain joins TRBV7-3 to TRBJ2-1; TRBD2 is a possible D gene (5 bases). The CDR3 runs 15 residues. Germline V lookup: CDR1 SGHTA, CDR2 FQGTGA. Trimming removed 6 bases at V and 7 bases at J, with 19 bases between. Written as DNA, the CDR3 is TGTGCCAGCAGTCCGGACTTGGCGCGGCGGAATGAGCAGTTCTTC. This gives the protein CASSPDLARRNEQFF.

This clonotype appeared a few times. The chain links TRBV4-1 to TRBJ2-1; D gene uncertain. There are 16 residues in the CDR3. Between the trimmed V and J ends, which lost 0 bases and 0 bases, there was a span of 9 bases. CDR1 and CDR2 from the germline V gene are MGHRA and YSYEKL. CDR3 in amino acids: CASSQDWRSSYNEQFF. In DNA, the CDR3 is TGCGCCAGCAGCCAAGATTGGAGAAGCTCCTACAATGAGCAGTTCTTC.

There are a few counts of this clonotype. The V and J genes are TRBV6-1 and TRBJ2-3; 7 bases agree with TRBD1. This CDR3 contains 15 residues. V lost 5 bases and J lost 4; bases outside the gene matches: 9. Germline V gives CDR1 MNHNS, CDR2 SASEGT. CDR3 in DNA: TGTGCCAGCAGTATAGGACAGGCTGATGCAGATACGCAGTATTTT. Protein: CASSIGQADADTQYF.

This clonotype was counted many times. This rearrangement joins TRBV12-3 or TRBV12-4 to TRBJ2-1, with D perhaps assigned TRBD1 or TRBD2 (5 bases each). Trimming took 6 bases from V and 4 from J, leaving 16 bases between them. The CDR3 totals 15 residues. The CDR3 spells CASSRAGDAYNEQFF. The CDR3 coding sequence is TGTGCCAGCAGCCGGGCCGGGGACGCATACAATGAGCAGTTCTTC.

In its sample, this clonotype was seen many times. The rearrangement joins TRBV27 to TRBJ2-3; D is possibly TRBD1 or TRBD2 (6 bases each). Germline V lookup: CDR1 MNHEY, CDR2 SMNVEV (reference sequence). Trimming stripped 5 bases from V and 1 base from J, with 19 bases between. CDR3 size: 17 residues. CDR3 amino acids: CASSTRGEHSGTDTQYF. CDR3 in DNA: TGTGCCAGCAGTACTAGGGGGGAACATAGTGGCACAGATACGCAGTATTTT.

This clonotype was seen at least ten times. V gene TRBV5-1 combines with J gene TRBJ2-3, with D maybe TRBD1 (5 bases). The CDR3 totals 15 residues. With 0 bases removed from V and 4 bases from J, the gap between germline ends came to 12 bases. Germline V gene data show CDR1 as SGHRS and CDR2 as YFSETQ. CDR3 region: CASSLEGKVSDTQYF. As DNA, the CDR3 is TGCGCCAGCAGCTTGGAGGGGAAAGTCTCAGATACGCAGTATTTT.

This clonotype has more than one count but fewer than ten. The V call is TRBV11-2, the J call TRBJ1-2; no firm D call. The CDR3 sequence is 15 residues long. Trimming pared 5 bases from V and 8 bases from J, leaving 21 bases between. From germline, CDR1 is SGHAT and CDR2 FQNNGV. CDR3 loop: CASSPTLGGLGGYTF. In nucleotides, the CDR3 is TGTGCCAGCAGCCCGACTTTGGGAGGGCTGGGAGGCTACACCTTC.

This clonotype was seen ten or more times. The V call is TRBV7-9, the J call TRBJ2-1; 13 bases are shared with TRBD2. With 7 bases clipped from V and 6 bases from J, the junction kept 6 bases outside the gene matches. Germline CDR1 SEHNR, CDR2 FQNEAQ (reference sequence). The CDR3 contains 15 residues. CDR3 sequence: CASTGLAGAVNEQFF. The CDR3 bases are TGTGCCAGCACTGGACTAGCGGGAGCGGTCAATGAGCAGTTCTTC.

Ten or more counts support this clonotype. The genes are TRBV11-1 and TRBJ2-7; D may be TRBD2 (5 bases). Germline V CDR1 and CDR2: SGHAT, FQDESV (reference sequence). The V and J ends lost 4 bases and 4 bases respectively, with 11 bases between them. The CDR3 spans 13 residues. CDR3 sequence reads: CASSYGNVYEQYF. The CDR3 region has the DNA TGTGCCAGCAGCTACGGGAACGTGTACGAGCAGTACTTC.

The genes are TRBV27 and TRBJ2-1, with D unclear. With the DNA end fitting TRBJ2-5 better, the J assignment may be wrong. Germline V gene sequence: CDR1 MNHEY, CDR2 SMNVEV (reference sequence). The CDR3 consists of 13 residues. The CDR3, as DNA: TGTGCCAGCAGCAGAAGCCCTCGGGAGACCCAGTACTTC. This codes for CASSRSPRETQYF.

The chain recombines TRBV12-3 or TRBV12-4 with TRBJ2-1; D is unclear. V lost 7 bases, J lost 12 bases, and 10 bases lay in between. CDR3 length: 10 residues. The CDR3 sequence is CASMSNRQFF. In DNA form, the CDR3 reads TGTGCCAGCATGTCTAACAGGCAGTTCTTC.

The table lists this clonotype with a few counts. J is TRBJ2-3 and V is TRBV5-1; D is uncertain. Germline V gives CDR1 SGHRS, CDR2 YFSETQ. This CDR3 has 15 amino acids. Trimming stripped 0 bases from V and 1 base from J, with 9 bases between. CDR3 amino acids: CASSLETPRTDTQYF. The DNA for the CDR3 is TGCGCCAGCAGCTTGGAAACACCTCGCACAGATACGCAGTATTTT.